This is a list of T cell receptor beta chains from one sample in a study of beta chain features in type 1 diabetes. Data came from immunoSEQ multiplex PCR; TCRdb stores just in-frame clones and leaves some out. The sample carries about 140,000 clones, roughly 9.7% recorded once. Input material: central memory CD4+ T cells from blood. The receptors here all came from a woman in her thirties or forties in good health. Both conserved end residues are part of each CDR3. A D gene is named only where the DNA matches it firmly. Clone size is given for some rows only: seen once, a few or many times, or a class if the clone is expanded.

D,J,size,V,DNA,CDR3
NA,TRBJ1-1,NA,TRBV7-8,TGTGCCAGCAGCTCCCGTCAGACAACCAACACTGAAGCTTTCTTT,CASSSRQTTNTEAFF
TRBD1,TRBJ2-7,few,TRBV23-1,TGCGCCAGCAGTCAATCGAACAGGGGCCACGAGCAGTACTTC,CASSQSNRGHEQYF
TRBD1,TRBJ1-1,NA,TRBV27,TGTGCCAGCAGGGGACAGGGGACAATGGCTTTCTTT,CASRGQGTMAFF
TRBD2,TRBJ2-1,NA,TRBV7-8,TGTGCCAGCAGCTTAGTGGTACTAGCGGCCTACAATGAGCAGTTCTTC,CASSLVVLAAYNEQFF
NA,TRBJ1-1,few,TRBV18,TGTGCCAGCTCACCCGGTCTGAACACTGAAGCTTTCTTT,CASSPGLNTEAFF
NA,TRBJ2-1,NA,TRBV5-1,TGCGCCAGCAGCTTACAACCCCCGGACAGCTACAATGAGCAGTTCTTC,CASSLQPPDSYNEQFF
NA,TRBJ2-5,NA,TRBV5-1,TGCGCCAGCAGCTTGGACGGGGGTGAGACCCAGTACTTC,CASSLDGGETQYF
NA,TRBJ2-1,few,TRBV7-8,TGTGCCAGCAGCTTAGGGAGATCGCCCTTTTACAATGAGCAGTTCTTC,CASSLGRSPFYNEQFF
TRBD1,TRBJ2-7,NA,TRBV18,TGTGCCAGCTCACGGGGACAGGCCTTGGGGGTATACGAGCAGTACTTC,CASSRGQALGVYEQYF
NA,TRBJ1-6,few,TRBV18,TGTGCCAGCTCACCACTCGGGGATTCAAGCTCCTATAATTCACCCCTCCACTTT,CASSPLGDSSSYNSPLHF
TRBD2,TRBJ2-1,NA,TRBV29-1,TGCAGCGTATTTGGCGGGGGTTACAATGAGCAGTTCTTC,CSVFGGGYNEQFF
TRBD1,TRBJ2-3,NA,TRBV7-9,TGTGCCAGCAGCTTCCGTGTGACAGGGGGGTCAGATACGCAGTATTTT,CASSFRVTGGSDTQYF
NA,TRBJ1-1,NA,TRBV5-1,TGCGCCAGCAGCCCCGGATGGGAGGACACTGAAGCTTTCTTT,CASSPGWEDTEAFF
NA,TRBJ2-2,NA,TRBV5-6,TGTGCCAGCAGTGTAGGGGGGGCGGCGAACACCGGGGAGCTGTTTTTT,CASSVGGAANTGELFF
TRBD2,TRBJ2-1,few,TRBV7-9,TGTGCCAGCAGCTCACTAGCGGGACCGGGCGGTGAGCAGTTCTTC,CASSSLAGPGGEQFF
TRBD1,TRBJ2-5,few,TRBV9,TGTGCCAGCAGCGTAGCTGGGACAGCAGAAGAGACCCAGTACTTC,CASSVAGTAEETQYF
TRBD1,TRBJ1-2,few,TRBV15,TGTGCCACCAGCGGGACAGGGGGCGGTTTTGGCTACACCTTC,CATSGTGGGFGYTF
TRBD1,TRBJ1-1,many,TRBV7-2,TGTGCCAGCAGCTTCGGACAGGGGAACACTGAAGCTTTCTTT,CASSFGQGNTEAFF
TRBD1,TRBJ2-5,few,TRBV6-1,TGTGCCAGCAGTCCGCAGGGGGACCCGGAGACCCAGTACTTC,CASSPQGDPETQYF
TRBD1,TRBJ2-7,NA,TRBV7-2,TGTGCCAGCAGCTTCGGGACAGACGGGGAAAAGTACTTC,CASSFGTDGEKYF
NA,TRBJ1-3,few,TRBV6-5,TGTGCCAGCAGTGCCGGCGGGCGAGGGAACACCATATATTTT,CASSAGGRGNTIYF
NA,TRBJ2-7,NA,TRBV5-4,TGTGCCAGCAGCTCCGGGATCCGGGAACTCCTTATCGAGCAGTACTTC,CASSSGIRELLIEQYF
NA,TRBJ1-2,NA,TRBV10-2,TGCGCCAGCAGTGAGGGGCAGCCCTATGGCTACACCTTC,CASSEGQPYGYTF
NA,TRBJ2-7,NA,TRBV15,TGTGCCACCAGCAGAGATAGGAGGGAGCAGTACTTC,CATSRDRREQYF
NA,TRBJ1-2,few,TRBV6-1,TGTGCCAGCGGATGGGAGGGGGTGGAAACCTTC,CASGWEGVETF
NA,TRBJ2-5,many,TRBV6-6,TGTGCCAGCAAGATGGGGACTTTGCAAGAGACCCAGTACTTC,CASKMGTLQETQYF
NA,TRBJ2-7,NA,TRBV19,TGTGCCAGTAGTGGAGGCTCCTACGAGCAGTACTTC,CASSGGSYEQYF
NA,TRBJ1-6,NA,TRBV5-1,TGCGCCAGCAGCTTGGGAGGGAGCTCCTATAATTCACCCCTCCACTTT,CASSLGGSSYNSPLHF
TRBD1,TRBJ1-1,few,TRBV5-1,TGCGCCAGCAGCTCGGGACAGGGTCGAAACACTGAAGCTTTCTTT,CASSSGQGRNTEAFF
NA,TRBJ2-5,NA,TRBV18,TGTGCCAGCTCACTCGACAGTCAAGAGACCCAGTACTTC,CASSLDSQETQYF
NA,TRBJ2-6,many,TRBV4-3,TGCGCCAGCAGCCCCCAGGGTTCTGGGGCCAACGTCCTGACTTTC,CASSPQGSGANVLTF
NA,TRBJ2-1,few,TRBV19,TGTGCCAGTAGTAAAAGGGACGGGAGCTCCTACAATGAGCAGTTCTTC,CASSKRDGSSYNEQFF
NA,TRBJ1-4,NA,TRBV5-1,TGCGCCAGCAGTTCGGAGGGAGGGGGGCGCGAAAAACTGTTTTTT,CASSSEGGGREKLFF
NA,TRBJ1-6,NA,TRBV19,TGTGCCAGTAGCCCTCTTGGGGGCAAATCACCCCTCCACTTT,CASSPLGGKSPLHF
NA,TRBJ1-6,few,TRBV9,TGTGCCAGCAGCGTGCAGGGCTACAATTCACCCCTCCACTTT,CASSVQGYNSPLHF
TRBD1,TRBJ1-5,NA,TRBV27,TGTGCCAGCAGTTGGACAGGTGATAGCAATCAGCCCCAGCATTTT,CASSWTGDSNQPQHF
TRBD2,TRBJ2-1,NA,TRBV7-6,TGTGCCAGCAGCTTCACTAGCGGGGGAGTCTTC,CASSFTSGGVF
NA,TRBJ2-7,many,TRBV10-3,TGTGCCAGCGGGGGACAAACCTACGAGCAGTACTTC,CASGGQTYEQYF
TRBD1,TRBJ2-1,few,TRBV9,TGTGCCAGCAGCGCAGGGACAGGCATGAATGAGCAGTTCTTC,CASSAGTGMNEQFF
TRBD2,TRBJ2-7,NA,TRBV15,TGTGCCACTCTAGCGGGGGACCCACGTTTGGGCGAGCAGTACTTC,CATLAGDPRLGEQYF
NA,TRBJ1-2,NA,TRBV5-1,TGCGCCAGCAGCTTCCCACAGGGAAATGGCTACACCTTC,CASSFPQGNGYTF